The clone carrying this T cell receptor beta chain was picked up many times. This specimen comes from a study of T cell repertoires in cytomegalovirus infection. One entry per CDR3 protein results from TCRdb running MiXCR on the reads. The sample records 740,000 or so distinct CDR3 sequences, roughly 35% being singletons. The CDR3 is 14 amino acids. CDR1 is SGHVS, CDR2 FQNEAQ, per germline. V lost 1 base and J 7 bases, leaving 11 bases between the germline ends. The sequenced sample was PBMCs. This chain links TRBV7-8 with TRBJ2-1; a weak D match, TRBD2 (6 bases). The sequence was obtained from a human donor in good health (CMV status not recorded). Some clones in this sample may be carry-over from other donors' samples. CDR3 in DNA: TGTGCCAGCAGCTTAGGGGGGGTTAGGAATGAGCAGTTCTTC. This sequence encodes CASSLGGVRNEQFF. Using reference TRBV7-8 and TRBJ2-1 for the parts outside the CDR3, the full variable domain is GAGVSQSPRYKVAKRGQDVALRCDPISGHVSLFWYQQALGQGPEFLTYFQNEAQLDKSGLPSDRFFAERPEGSVSTLKIQRTQQEDSAVYLCASSLGGVRNEQFFGPGTRLTVL.